Below are 25 T cell receptor beta chains sequenced from a single sample in a study of regulatory T cells in long-lasting Graves disease. Researchers made TCR beta libraries by using iRepertoire HTBI primers and running Arm-PCR on CDR3 regions. TCRdb re-analysed the multiplex PCR reads in MiXCR, keeping a single row per CDR3 protein. This sample carries 350,000 to 400,000 distinct CDR3 sequences, 16% of them seen once, and the ten largest clones take roughly 21%. Time point: newly diagnosed GD, antithyroid drugs for less than 3 months. Extracted PBMC RNA gave rise to the TCR library. The sample also formed part of further work on T cells in Graves' hyperthyroidism and ophthalmopathy.

The source was peripheral blood mononuclear cells (PBMCs), collected at new diagnosis, from a patient treated with antithyroid drugs. The receptors here all came from a woman aged 18-30 years with Graves disease.

This clonotype was counted many times. CDR3 bases: TGTGCCAGCAGCGGATTGGTCCGGCGGAATGAGCAGTTCTTC. As protein: CASSGLVRRNEQFF. The chain is built from TRBV9 and TRBJ2-1; D ambiguous. CDR3 length: 14 amino acids. V gave up 3 bases and J gave up 7 bases, with 14 bases separating them. The germline gives CDR1 SGDLS, CDR2 YYNGEE.

This clonotype was found many times. The chain has TRBV28 and TRBJ2-4; D not certain. The CDR3 is 12 amino acids. Trimming cost V 5 bases and J 8 bases, with 10 bases left between them. CDR1 and CDR2 from the germline V gene are MDHEN and SYDVKM. The CDR3 reads CASSPGRDIQYF. CDR3 coding DNA: TGTGCCAGCAGTCCAGGACGGGACATTCAGTACTTC.

This clonotype showed up many times. The chain couples TRBV2 to TRBJ2-1; 9 bases match TRBD2. From germline, CDR1 is SNHLY and CDR2 FYNNEI. The J segment lost 2 bases and the V segment lost 2 bases, leaving 7 bases of the junction unmatched. The CDR3 covers 17 residues. CDR3: CASSERLLAGTYNEQFF. CDR3 nucleotide sequence: TGTGCCAGCAGTGAAAGGCTGCTAGCGGGAACCTACAATGAGCAGTTCTTC.

This clonotype was detected only a few times. This chain links TRBV27 with TRBJ1-1; a possible D gene is TRBD1 (6 bases). The CDR3 contains 13 residues. Per the germline V gene, CDR1 is MNHEY and CDR2 is SMNVEV (reference sequence). V lost 7 bases and J lost 8, with 17 bases in between. The CDR3 region has the DNA TGTGCCAGCAACCCAACAGGGTCAATCGAAGCTTTCTTT. It yields the protein CASNPTGSIEAFF.

The table lists this clonotype with many counts. The V call is TRBV28, the J call TRBJ1-2; tentatively, D is TRBD1 (5 bases). Deletions cut 3 bases from V and 8 bases from J, with 16 bases between. Germline V gene data show CDR1 as MDHEN and CDR2 as SYDVKM. The CDR3 loop spans 14 amino acids. The CDR3 sequence is CASSLSQGSRGYTF. The CDR3 DNA follows: TGTGCCAGCAGTTTGTCTCAGGGATCGCGCGGCTACACCTTC.

This clonotype has only a few counts. The chain employs TRBV19 and TRBJ1-5; 7 bases map to TRBD1. This CDR3 is built from 14 residues. The ends lost 6 bases at V and 4 bases at J; junction bases unmatched: 6. Germline values: CDR1 LNHDA, CDR2 SQIVND (reference sequence). The CDR3 here is CASRPGQPNQPQHF. CDR3 sequence (DNA): TGTGCCAGTAGACCGGGACAGCCAAATCAGCCCCAGCATTTT.

This clonotype was recorded at least ten times. V usage is TRBV12-3 or TRBV12-4 and J usage is TRBJ1-1; possibly TRBD1 for D (5 bases). This CDR3 comprises 15 residues. The V and J ends lost 2 bases and 0 bases respectively, with 10 bases between them. As DNA, the CDR3 is TGTGCCAGCAGTTTAAGAGGACATTTGAACACTGAAGCTTTCTTT. It encodes CASSLRGHLNTEAFF.

The rearrangement uses TRBV9 and TRBJ2-1; 11 nucleotides agree with TRBD2. The length of the CDR3 is 17 residues. Trimming removed 1 base from V and 0 bases from J; junction bases left unmatched: 3. Looked up from germline, CDR1 is SGDLS and CDR2 is YYNGEE. CDR3 region: CASSVRLAGSSYNEQFF. The CDR3 coding sequence is TGTGCCAGCAGCGTACGACTAGCGGGAAGCTCCTACAATGAGCAGTTCTTC.

This clonotype has a handful of counts. This rearrangement joins TRBV12-3 or TRBV12-4 to TRBJ1-2, with D unclear. Trimming stripped 9 bases from V and 7 bases from J, with 15 bases between. This CDR3 is built from 12 residues. CDR3 DNA: TGTGCCAGTGCAACCCTAATGTTTGGCTACACCTTC. Amino acid sequence: CASATLMFGYTF.

This clonotype was seen a handful of times. The V call is TRBV10-3, the J call TRBJ2-3, with D perhaps given as TRBD1 or TRBD2 (5 bases each). The CDR3 is made up of 13 amino acids. The germline gives CDR1 ENHRY, CDR2 SYGVKD. With 10 bases removed from V and 1 base from J, the gap between germline ends came to 12 bases. CDR3 in DNA: TGTGCCACCCGGGACGGTCGCACAGATACGCAGTATTTT. Encoded protein: CATRDGRTDTQYF.

The table lists this clonotype with many counts. This chain connects TRBV11-2 to TRBJ2-5; the D gene is possibly TRBD2 (6 bases). Germline CDR1 reads SGHAT; CDR2 reads FQNNGV. Trimming took 4 bases from V and 2 from J, leaving 20 bases between them. This CDR3 spans 17 amino acids. CDR3 nucleotides: TGTGCCAGCAGCTCAGCCCTCAAATGGACTAAACAAGAGACCCAGTACTTC. This gives the protein CASSSALKWTKQETQYF.

This clonotype was seen at least ten times. The chain has TRBV30 and TRBJ2-7; D might be TRBD1 (5 bases). The CDR3 is 16 amino acids. Germline V gene data show CDR1 as GTSNPN and CDR2 as SVGIG (reference sequence). V was pared by 0 bases and J by 0 bases, with 15 bases between. The CDR3 region has the DNA TGTGCCTGGAGTGTATGGGGCAGGGCCAGCTCCTACGAGCAGTACTTC. This codes for CAWSVWGRASSYEQYF.

This clonotype was recorded at least ten times. This chain uses TRBV11-2 with TRBJ1-4, with D uncertain. Germline values: CDR1 SGHAT, CDR2 FQNNGV. CDR3 length: 13 residues. V lost 1 base and J 4 bases, leaving 4 bases between the germline ends. The CDR3 loop reads CASSLVSNEKLFF. Here the CDR3 DNA reads TGTGCCAGCAGCTTAGTCAGTAATGAAAAACTGTTTTTT.

Many counts were recorded for this clonotype. The chain uses TRBV2 and TRBJ1-4, with unresolved D. V was cut by 6 bases and J by 0 bases, with 17 bases left in between. CDR1 SNHLY and CDR2 FYNNEI come from the germline V gene. This CDR3 comprises 17 residues. The CDR3 coding sequence is TGTGCCAGCAGCCCCCAGCCCCCCCAAGCAACTAATGAAAAACTGTTTTTT. As protein: CASSPQPPQATNEKLFF.

In its sample, this clonotype was seen many times. The rearrangement links TRBV5-1 to TRBJ2-1; 11 bases line up with TRBD2. Trimming took 4 bases from V and 6 from J; bases not matched to a gene: 9. This CDR3 spans 16 amino acids. Germline-derived CDR1 and CDR2 are SGHRS and YFSETQ. The CDR3 region has the DNA TGCGCCAGCAGCCCGCCGGGACTAGCGGCTACCAATGAGCAGTTCTTC. Its protein is CASSPPGLAATNEQFF.

A note on this clonotype: It is likely a read error: a sequence one base away is far more abundant. The chain joins TRBV3-1 to TRBJ2-5; D perhaps matches TRBD2 (5 bases). Germline values: CDR1 LGHDT, CDR2 YNNKEL (reference sequence). V lost 0 bases to trimming and J lost 11 bases, with 19 bases between them. This CDR3 has 15 amino acids. The CDR3 region is CASSQDPTSSWRQYF. DNA for the CDR3: TGTGCCAGCAGCCAAGATCCCACTTCCAGTTGGAGGCAGTACTTC.

This clonotype was picked up many times. The chain couples TRBV5-1 to TRBJ2-6; D remains unclear. The CDR3 spans 15 residues. Trimming left V 4 bases short and J 0 bases short, with 8 bases between. The germline gives CDR1 SGHRS, CDR2 YFSETQ. In nucleotides, the CDR3 is TGCGCCAGCAGCCAAGGGTTCTCTGGGGCCAACGTCCTGACTTTC. Translated, it gives CASSQGFSGANVLTF.

This clonotype was seen repeatedly, ten times or more. V and J are TRBV19 and TRBJ2-2, with 7 bases identical to TRBD1. V trimming: 6 bases; J trimming: 1 base; junction bases outside the gene matches: 8. The germline V gene has CDR1 LNHDA and CDR2 SQIVND (reference sequence). CDR3 length: 16 residues. The CDR3 DNA is TGTGCCAGTAGGGCAAGGACAGGCCTGAACACCGGGGAGCTGTTTTTT. Translated, it gives CASRARTGLNTGELFF.

This clonotype was recorded many times. This chain joins TRBV27 and TRBJ1-2, with 8 positions matching TRBD1. The CDR3 has 14 residues. CDR1 is MNHEY, CDR2 SMNVEV, per germline (reference sequence). J lost 6 bases, V lost 4 bases, and 7 bases had no gene match. The CDR3 region is CASSSPPGGDGYTF. In nucleotides, the CDR3 is TGTGCCAGCAGTTCCCCGCCAGGGGGCGATGGCTACACCTTC.

The chain has TRBV29-1 and TRBJ1-4; D is uncertain. The germline CDR1 and CDR2 sequences are SQVTM and ANQGSEA. Trimming pared 3 bases from V and 4 bases from J, leaving 3 bases between. The CDR3 spans 11 residues. The CDR3 here is CSVDHNEKLFF. In DNA form, the CDR3 reads TGCAGCGTTGACCATAATGAAAAACTGTTTTTT.

This clonotype was seen ten or more times. The V and J genes are TRBV2 and TRBJ2-5; 8 bases line up with TRBD1. V shed 10 bases and J 1 base; nucleotides not matched to a gene: 5. There are 13 residues in the CDR3. The V gene's germline CDR1 is SNHLY and CDR2 FYNNEI. CDR3 region: CATSGTGQETQYF. Written as DNA, the CDR3 is TGTGCCACCTCCGGGACAGGCCAAGAGACCCAGTACTTC.

This clonotype was detected ten times or more. The chain uses TRBV5-5 and TRBJ1-4; TRBD1 might be the D (5 bases). Trimming took 3 bases from V and 5 from J, leaving 11 bases between them. The CDR3 has 14 amino acids. Germline V gene data show CDR1 as SGHKS and CDR2 as YYEKEE (reference sequence). CDR3 DNA sequence: TGTGCCAGCAGCTCGGGGCGGGGAAATGAAAAACTGTTTTTT. Amino acids: CASSSGRGNEKLFF.

This sequence joins TRBV4-1 and TRBJ2-3; 14 positions match TRBD2. V was clipped by 0 bases and J by 3 bases; unmatched bases: 2. The CDR3 sequence is 17 residues long. Germline V gives CDR1 MGHRA, CDR2 YSYEKL. CDR3 coding DNA: TGCGCCAGCAGCCAAGACGGGACTAGCGGGGGAACAGATACGCAGTATTTT. Translation: CASSQDGTSGGTDTQYF.

This clonotype appeared a few times. The rearrangement joins TRBV28 to TRBJ1-5, with D possibly TRBD1 on 5 matching bases. Per germline, CDR1 MDHEN and CDR2 SYDVKM. The CDR3 contains 16 residues. Trimming stripped 5 bases from V and 2 bases from J, with 16 bases between. The CDR3 spells CASSPAPGLGNQPQHF. The CDR3 coding sequence is TGTGCCAGCAGTCCGGCCCCGGGGCTCGGCAATCAGCCCCAGCATTTT.

This clonotype was detected once. The V gene is TRBV5-1, the J gene TRBJ2-5; 7 bases agree with TRBD1. V trimming: 4 bases; J trimming: 5 bases; junction bases outside the gene matches: 8. The V gene's germline CDR1 is SGHRS and CDR2 YFSETQ. The CDR3 loop spans 14 amino acids. The CDR3 sequence is CASSPLGTAETQYF. In nucleotides, the CDR3 is TGCGCCAGCAGCCCTTTAGGGACAGCCGAGACCCAGTACTTC.